Listed below are T cell receptor beta chains from one sample, sequenced in a study of T-cell memory formation after mild COVID-19. One entry per CDR3 protein results from TCRdb running MiXCR on the 5' RACE reads. The sample contains approximately 250,000 distinct CDR3 sequences, around 15% of which appear only once. Material for sequencing was PBMCs or a T cell subset sorted from them (not recorded which). The receptor source for this set is a man younger than 35 who had mild COVID-19 (a few samples of this study predate the infection). Cell type and time point are not known. Each CDR3 is given with its conserved first and last residue. The order of the fields is J gene, clone size, D gene, V gene, CDR3 protein, CDR3 DNA. D genes are given only for firm matches. The size entry is marked missing in some rows and otherwise reads once, few, many or a size class.

TRBJ1-1 | . | TRBD1 | TRBV6-1 | CASSRTGTGGIQAFF | TGTGCCAGCAGCCGAACCGGGACAGGGGGCATACAAGCTTTCTTT
TRBJ2-1 | . | TRBD1 | TRBV9 | CASSVAGTGTYNEQFF | TGTGCCAGCAGCGTAGCCGGGACAGGGACCTACAATGAGCAGTTCTTC
TRBJ1-6 | few | . | TRBV5-1 | CASSAGISGLAPLHF | TGCGCCAGCAGCGCCGGCATAAGTGGGCTGGCACCCCTCCACTTT
TRBJ2-3 | few | TRBD2 | TRBV30 | CAWSRGAGGLTDTQYF | TGTGCCTGGAGTCGAGGAGCGGGGGGGTTAACAGATACGCAGTATTTT
TRBJ2-3 | . | . | TRBV4-3 | CASKGDLGTDTQYF | TGCGCCAGCAAGGGGGATTTGGGAACAGATACGCAGTATTTT
TRBJ2-1 | . | TRBD2 | TRBV20-1 | CSVSSRGSSYNEQFF | TGCAGTGTTAGCTCGCGGGGGAGCTCCTACAATGAGCAGTTCTTC
TRBJ1-4 | . | TRBD1 | TRBV7-7 | CASSPRTGENEKLFF | TGTGCTAGCAGCCCGAGGACAGGGGAGAATGAAAAACTGTTTTTT
TRBJ2-2 | many | TRBD1 | TRBV5-1 | CASSRTGETGELFF | TGCGCCAGCAGCCGGACAGGAGAAACCGGGGAGCTGTTTTTT
TRBJ2-2 | . | . | TRBV6-5 | CASSYSSTGELFF | TGTGCCAGCAGTTACTCTAGCACCGGGGAGCTGTTTTTT
TRBJ2-3 | . | TRBD2 | TRBV5-1 | CASSLDLAGGPGRTDTQYF | TGCGCCAGCAGCTTGGATTTAGCGGGGGGGCCCGGTCGTACAGATACGCAGTATTTT
TRBJ2-1 | many | TRBD2 | TRBV5-1 | CASSLVGGDNEQFF | TGCGCCAGCAGCCTTGTCGGGGGGGACAATGAGCAGTTCTTC
TRBJ2-2 | few | . | TRBV11-2 | CASSLVYAGELFF | TGTGCCAGCAGCTTAGTGTACGCCGGGGAGCTGTTTTTT
TRBJ2-7 | few | TRBD1 | TRBV25-1 | CASRQGATYEQYF | TGTGCCAGCAGGCAGGGGGCGACCTACGAGCAGTACTTC
TRBJ1-3 | . | . | TRBV9 | CASSGTGMGNTIYF | TGTGCCAGCAGCGGAACAGGGATGGGAAACACCATATATTTT
TRBJ1-1 | . | . | TRBV20-1 | CSARQGKGAFF | TGCAGTGCTAGGCAGGGGAAGGGAGCTTTCTTT
TRBJ1-1 | . | . | TRBV5-1 | CASSLEPTAMNTEAFF | TGCGCCAGCAGCTTGGAACCCACAGCGATGAACACTGAAGCTTTCTTT
TRBJ1-2 | . | TRBD1 | TRBV6-2/TRBV6-3 | CASRRKTTGWSNGYTF | TGTGCCAGCAGGAGAAAAACGACAGGGTGGAGCAATGGCTACACCTTC
TRBJ2-5 | many | TRBD1 | TRBV7-8 | CASSFDRVGGETQYF | TGTGCCAGCAGCTTTGACAGGGTAGGAGGCGAGACCCAGTACTTC
TRBJ1-6 | few | TRBD1 | TRBV7-9 | CASSPRTGGANSPLHF | TGTGCCAGCAGCCCCAGGACAGGGGGAGCGAATTCACCCCTCCACTTT
TRBJ2-5 | many | . | TRBV3-1 | CASSPSGGTQETQYF | TGTGCCAGCAGCCCAAGCGGAGGGACCCAAGAGACCCAGTACTTC
TRBJ2-3 | many | TRBD1 | TRBV28 | CASNLGQGVTDTQYF | TGTGCCAGCAACCTGGGACAGGGGGTCACAGATACGCAGTATTTT
TRBJ2-1 | . | TRBD1 | TRBV6-5 | CASSYGTGGYEQFF | TGTGCCAGCAGTTACGGGACAGGGGGCTATGAGCAGTTCTTC
TRBJ1-2 | few | TRBD1 | TRBV5-1 | CASSQTGEFYGYTF | TGCGCCAGCAGCCAGACAGGGGAATTTTATGGCTACACCTTC
TRBJ2-7 | many | . | TRBV29-1 | CSVAPGINYEQYF | TGCAGCGTTGCGCCAGGGATCAACTACGAGCAGTACTTC
TRBJ2-1 | . | . | TRBV12-3/TRBV12-4 | CASGSNEQFF | TGTGCCAGTGGGTCGAATGAGCAGTTCTTC
TRBJ2-3 | . | . | TRBV14 | CASSQETLYTDTQYF | TGTGCCAGCAGCCAAGAGACACTTTACACAGATACGCAGTATTTT
TRBJ2-2 | many | TRBD1 | TRBV7-2 | CASSNRDRMTGELFF | TGTGCCAGCAGCAACCGGGACAGGATGACCGGGGAGCTGTTTTTT
TRBJ2-2 | . | TRBD1 | TRBV7-9 | CASPRPQGATGELFF | TGTGCCAGCCCCAGGCCACAGGGGGCCACCGGGGAGCTGTTTTTT
TRBJ1-1 | . | . | TRBV18 | CASSPPAQLNTEAFF | TGTGCCAGCTCACCTCCGGCACAGCTGAACACTGAAGCTTTCTTT
TRBJ2-5 | . | TRBD2 | TRBV4-1 | CASSQDRSSGGETQYF | TGCGCCAGCAGCCAAGATCGGAGTAGCGGGGGGGAGACCCAGTACTTC
TRBJ1-5 | . | . | TRBV5-1 | CASSVAGFSNQPQHF | TGCGCCAGCAGCGTAGCAGGGTTCAGCAATCAGCCCCAGCATTTT